This TCR beta chain was sequenced during a study of CXCR3-negative and CXCR3-positive naive CD8 T cells. As for the study in general: Libraries each contributed about 1.5 +/- 0.3 million TRB reads, for some 130 million in total.

UMI-labeled 5' RACE TRB cDNA libraries were prepared from the cells. TCRdb reanalyzed the 5' RACE reads, giving one entry per CDR3 protein sequence and no DNA. The sample's table shows around 48,000 distinct CDR3 sequences. Comments on this clonotype: What it binds is not known.

This CDR3 spans 13 amino acids. The germline V gene encodes CDR1 MNHEY and CDR2 SVGAGI. Study outcomes and limitations: CXCR3-negative and CXCR3-positive naive cells shared comparable TRBV-TRBJ usage, but memory cells did not. Researchers report CXCR3 expression partially decreased after cryopreservation, with fresh PBMCs used in most assays. Both naive subsets showed comparably high diversity, and memory CD8+ cells showed much lower diversity.

The sample was memory CD8+ T cells from blood. The source is a human donor in good health. Some clones in this sample may be carry-over from other donors' samples. V and J are TRBV6-5 and TRBJ1-1. The CDR3: CASNLAGSTEAFF.